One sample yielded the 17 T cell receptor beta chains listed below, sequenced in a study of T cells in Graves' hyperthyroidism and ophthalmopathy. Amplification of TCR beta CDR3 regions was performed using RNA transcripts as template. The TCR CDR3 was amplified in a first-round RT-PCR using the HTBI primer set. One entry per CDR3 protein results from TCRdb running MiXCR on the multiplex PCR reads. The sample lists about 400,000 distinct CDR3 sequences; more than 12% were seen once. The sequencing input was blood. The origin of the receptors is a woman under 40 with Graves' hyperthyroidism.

The CDR3 protein is CASTPGIYSSTGELFF. CDR3 bases: TGTGCCAGTACCCCGGGGATCTACTCTTCCACCGGGGAGCTGTTTTTT. The chain is built from TRBV19 and TRBJ2-2, with D perhaps matching TRBD2 (5 bases). This CDR3 spans 16 amino acids. The V gene lost 7 bases and the J gene lost 4 bases, with 19 bases spanning the gap. The germline gives CDR1 LNHDA, CDR2 SQIVND (reference sequence).

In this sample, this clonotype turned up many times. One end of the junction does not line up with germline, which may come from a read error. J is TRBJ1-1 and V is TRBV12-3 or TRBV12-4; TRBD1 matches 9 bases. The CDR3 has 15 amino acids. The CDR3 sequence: CASSLAPGQGMQAFF. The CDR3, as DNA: TGTGCCAGCAGCTTAGCACCGGGACAGGGTATGCAAGCTTTCTTT.

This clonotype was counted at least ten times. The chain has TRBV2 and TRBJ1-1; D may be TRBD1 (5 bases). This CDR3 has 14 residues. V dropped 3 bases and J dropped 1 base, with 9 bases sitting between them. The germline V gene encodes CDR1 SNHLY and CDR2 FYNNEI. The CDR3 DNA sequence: TGTGCCAGCAGTGAGGGGGAGGGGAACACTGAAGCTTTCTTT. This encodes CASSEGEGNTEAFF.

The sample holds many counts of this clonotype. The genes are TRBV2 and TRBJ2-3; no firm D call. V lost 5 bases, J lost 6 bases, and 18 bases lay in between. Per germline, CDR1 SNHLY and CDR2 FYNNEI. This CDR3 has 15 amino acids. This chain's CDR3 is CASSRSRAPSDTQYF. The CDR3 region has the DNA TGTGCCAGCAGTCGGAGTAGGGCCCCCTCGGATACGCAGTATTTT.

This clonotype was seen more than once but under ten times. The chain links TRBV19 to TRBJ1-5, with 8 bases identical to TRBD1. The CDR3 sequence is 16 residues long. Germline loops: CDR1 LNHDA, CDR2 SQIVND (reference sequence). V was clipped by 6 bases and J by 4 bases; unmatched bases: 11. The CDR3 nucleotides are TGTGCCAGTAGCAAAGACAGGGGAGGAGGGAATCAGCCCCAGCATTTT. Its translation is CASSKDRGGGNQPQHF. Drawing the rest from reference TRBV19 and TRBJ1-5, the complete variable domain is DGGITQSPKYLFRKEGQNVTLSCEQNLNHDAMYWYRQDPGQGLRLIYYSQIVNDFQKGDIAEGYSVSREKKESFPLTVTSAQKNPTAFYLCASSKDRGGGNQPQHFGDGTRLSIL.

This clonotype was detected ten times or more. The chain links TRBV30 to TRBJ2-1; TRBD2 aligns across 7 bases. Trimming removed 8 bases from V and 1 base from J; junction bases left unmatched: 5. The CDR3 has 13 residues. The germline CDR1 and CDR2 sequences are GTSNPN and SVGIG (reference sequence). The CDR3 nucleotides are TGTGCCCGATCGGGAGGTTCCTACAATGAGCAGTTCTTC. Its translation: CARSGGSYNEQFF. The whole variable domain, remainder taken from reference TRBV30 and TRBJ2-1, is SQTIHQWPATLVQPVGSPLSLECTVEGTSNPNLYWYRQAAGRGLQLLFYSVGIGQISSEVPQNLSASRPQDRQFILSSKKLLLSDSGFYLCARSGGSYNEQFFGPGTRLTVL.

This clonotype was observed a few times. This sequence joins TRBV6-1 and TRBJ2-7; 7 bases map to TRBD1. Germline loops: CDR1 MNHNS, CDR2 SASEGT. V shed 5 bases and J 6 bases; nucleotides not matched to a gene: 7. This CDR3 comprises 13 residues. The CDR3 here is CASSSRDSTEQYF. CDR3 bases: TGTGCCAGCAGTAGCCGGGACAGTACCGAGCAGTACTTC.

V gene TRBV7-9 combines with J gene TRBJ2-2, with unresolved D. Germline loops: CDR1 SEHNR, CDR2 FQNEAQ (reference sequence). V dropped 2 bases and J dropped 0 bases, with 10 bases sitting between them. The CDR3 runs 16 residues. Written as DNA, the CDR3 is TGTGCCAGCAGCTTACTGTACAGCGCGAACACCGGGGAGCTGTTTTTT. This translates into CASSLLYSANTGELFF.

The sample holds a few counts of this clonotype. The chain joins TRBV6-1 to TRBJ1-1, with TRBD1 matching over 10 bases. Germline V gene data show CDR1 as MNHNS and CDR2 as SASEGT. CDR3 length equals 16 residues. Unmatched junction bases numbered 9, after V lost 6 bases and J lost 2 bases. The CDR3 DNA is TGTGCCAGCAGACGGGACAGGGGCAGGGGCAACACTGAAGCTTTCTTT. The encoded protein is CASRRDRGRGNTEAFF.

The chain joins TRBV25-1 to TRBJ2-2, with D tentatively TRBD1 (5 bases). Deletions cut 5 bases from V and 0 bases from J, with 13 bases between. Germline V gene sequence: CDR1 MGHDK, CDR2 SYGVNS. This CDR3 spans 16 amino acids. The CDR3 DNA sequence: TGTGCCAGCAGTCCAACGACAGACGCGAACACCGGGGAGCTGTTTTTT. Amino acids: CASSPTTDANTGELFF.

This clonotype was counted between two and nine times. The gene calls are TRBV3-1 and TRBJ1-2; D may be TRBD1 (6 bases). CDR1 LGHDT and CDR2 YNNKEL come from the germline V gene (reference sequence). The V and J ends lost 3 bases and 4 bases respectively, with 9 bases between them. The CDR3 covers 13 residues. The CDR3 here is CASSHQGSYGYTF. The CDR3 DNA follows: TGTGCCAGCAGCCATCAGGGGAGCTATGGCTACACCTTC.

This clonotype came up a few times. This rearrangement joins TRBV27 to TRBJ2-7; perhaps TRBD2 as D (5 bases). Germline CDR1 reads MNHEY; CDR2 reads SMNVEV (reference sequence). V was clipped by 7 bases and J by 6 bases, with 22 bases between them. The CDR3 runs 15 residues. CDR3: CASTRRERHPGEQYF. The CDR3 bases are TGTGCCAGCACCCGAAGGGAGAGGCATCCGGGCGAGCAGTACTTC.

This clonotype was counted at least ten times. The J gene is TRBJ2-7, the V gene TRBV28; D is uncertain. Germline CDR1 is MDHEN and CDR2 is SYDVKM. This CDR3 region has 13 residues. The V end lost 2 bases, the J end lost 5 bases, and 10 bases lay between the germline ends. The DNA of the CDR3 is TGTGCCAGCAGTTTACCCCAGCCGGACGAGCAGTACTTC. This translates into CASSLPQPDEQYF.

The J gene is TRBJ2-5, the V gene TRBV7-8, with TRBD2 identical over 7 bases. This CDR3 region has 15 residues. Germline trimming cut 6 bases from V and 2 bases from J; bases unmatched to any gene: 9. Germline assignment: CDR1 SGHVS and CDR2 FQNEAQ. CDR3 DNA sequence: TGTGCCAGCAGTTATAAGGGAGGGCGGCAAGAGACCCAGTACTTC. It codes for CASSYKGGRQETQYF.

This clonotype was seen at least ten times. The CDR3 region is CASRPRYGRKSYEQYF. CDR3 coding DNA: TGTGCCAGCAGACCACGGTACGGACGGAAGTCCTACGAGCAGTACTTC. The chain joins TRBV6-1 to TRBJ2-7; unclear D gene. Trimming left V 6 bases short and J 1 base short, with 19 bases between. The CDR3 contains 16 residues. Germline CDR1 is MNHNS and CDR2 is SASEGT.

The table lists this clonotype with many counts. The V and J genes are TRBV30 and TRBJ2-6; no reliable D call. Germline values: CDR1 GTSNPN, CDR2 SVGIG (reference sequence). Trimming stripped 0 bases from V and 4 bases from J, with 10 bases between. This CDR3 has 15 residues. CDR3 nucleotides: TGTGCCTGGAGTGTACGTGGGTCCGGGGCCAACGTCCTGACTTTC. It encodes CAWSVRGSGANVLTF.

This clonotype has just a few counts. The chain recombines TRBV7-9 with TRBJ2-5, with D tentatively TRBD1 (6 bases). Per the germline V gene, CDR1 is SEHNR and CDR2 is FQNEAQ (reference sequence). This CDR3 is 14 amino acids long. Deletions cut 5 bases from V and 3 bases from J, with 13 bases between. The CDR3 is CASSLLDSEETQYF. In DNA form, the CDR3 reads TGTGCCAGCAGCCTACTGGACAGTGAAGAGACCCAGTACTTC.